These T cell receptor beta chains were read from a single sample in a study of cytomegalovirus exposure and HLA in healthy donors. The protocol was immunoSEQ multiplex PCR, while the TCRdb copy is restricted to in-frame clones and leaves out a portion. This repertoire shows 76,000 or so clones, about 80% found once; its top ten account for 2% to 3%. Material for sequencing was PBMCs. These receptors were taken from a man under 40 in good health and CMV-seronegative. CDR3s include the opening cysteine and the closing phenylalanine or tryptophan. A row's size may be missing; if present it is once, few, many or a size class.

clone_size	j_call	v_call	cdr3_aa
-	TRBJ2-1	TRBV7-2	CASSLLAGGKNEQFF
-	TRBJ2-3	TRBV10-3	CAISSGTSGTDTQYF
-	TRBJ1-2	TRBV29-1	CSVLQGTETNYGYTF
-	TRBJ2-3	TRBV7-2	CASSTNTNTQYF
-	TRBJ1-5	TRBV27	CASSDRGHQPQHF
-	-	TRBV29-1	CSVLEPFPYEQYF
-	TRBJ2-7	TRBV15	CATSREGGGYEQYF
-	TRBJ1-4	TRBV6-5	CASRPQGVGGEKLFF
-	TRBJ2-4	TRBV28	CASSFGLAGARAKNIQYF
-	TRBJ1-5	TRBV5-4	CASSLDRRNQPQHF
-	TRBJ2-1	TRBV7-9	CASSAIPGEPDNEQFF
few	TRBJ2-2	TRBV6-6	CASFRGGGRELFF
-	TRBJ2-2	TRBV7-2	CASYGGGPLNTGELFF